These T cell receptor beta chains were read from a single sample in a study of PD-L1 blockade in urothelial cancer. Data came from immunoSEQ multiplex PCR; TCRdb stores just in-frame clones and leaves some out. The table records 30,000 to 35,000 clones, roughly 88% of them present only once. Specimen: PBMCs, collected around atezolizumab (anti-PD-L1) treatment. These receptors came from a man aged 55 to 70 with urothelial cancer. CDR3s include the opening cysteine and the closing phenylalanine or tryptophan.

>TRBV30|TRBJ1-1
CAWSTKNTEAFF
>TRBV7-7|TRBJ1-3
CASSLKAGDASGNTIYF
>TRBV6-6|TRBJ1-1
CASSSGGLTEAFF
>TRBV18|TRBJ1-2
CASSPPAGDYGYTF
>TRBV5-5|TRBJ2-7
CASSLEAGNSYEQYF
>TRBV30|TRBJ1-2
CAWSAGGGGNYGYTF
>TRBV19|TRBJ2-2
CASSIVTGGTGELFF
>TRBV4-1|TRBJ1-4
CASSQEGRDRLSPGAEKLFF
>TRBV2|TRBJ2-1
CASTRQGGNYEQFF
>TRBV2|TRBJ1-3
CASSDSEGQRNTIYF
>TRBV14|TRBJ1-6
CASSPTGVRGSPLHF
>TRBV5-1|TRBJ2-2
CASSSGTGAGELFF
>TRBV27|TRBJ2-2
CASRQLNTGELFF
>TRBV7-8|TRBJ1-2
CASSLGAGFYGYTF
>TRBV5-6|TRBJ2-3
CASSSRDRGRDTQYF
>TRBV7-3|TRBJ1-1
CASSLTPAAEAFF
>TRBV6-1|TRBJ1-5
CASTGENQPQHF
>TRBV18|TRBJ1-2
CASSINRDTQGYGYTF
>TRBV2|TRBJ2-3
CASTGTGRDTQYF
>TRBV18|TRBJ2-7
CASSPRDRASYEQYF
>TRBV6-1|TRBJ2-7
CASPSGGSSYEQYF
>TRBV5-1|TRBJ2-3
CASSLEIGATDTQYF
>TRBV13|TRBJ2-1
CASSPRGLGGRAMNEQFF
>TRBV18|TRBJ1-5
CASSQSEDQPQHF
>TRBV6-1|TRBJ2-1
CASSEARFYTINEQFF
>TRBV7-9|TRBJ2-3
CASSLKGRGADTQYF
>TRBV7-2|TRBJ2-3
CASSSPTLGTDTQYF
>TRBV5-1|TRBJ2-2
CASSQFRTGNTGELFF
>TRBV14|TRBJ1-1
CASSQVYNRVYTEAFF
>TRBV5-1|TRBJ1-2
CASSWDKSYGYTF
>TRBV9|TRBJ1-1
CASSVVAEPTLNTEAFF
>TRBV19|TRBJ2-5
CASSIAGTGGQETQYF
>TRBV6-6|TRBJ1-1
CASSIGGMNTEAFF
>TRBV6-1|TRBJ1-5
CASSERDRGISNQPQHF
>TRBV7-9|TRBJ1-5
CASSLEGGQPQHF
>TRBV5-5|TRBJ2-3
CASSKSSGGLPDTQYF
>TRBV6-5|TRBJ1-2
CASLAPGGAYGYTF
>TRBV4-2|TRBJ1-1
CASSQGPQGRDTEAFF
>TRBV20-1|TRBJ2-3
CSVDRADTQYF
>TRBV7-8|TRBJ2-2
CASRGGQITVGELFF
>TRBV27|TRBJ2-1
CASSLSSGSYNEQFF
>TRBV29-1|TRBJ1-2
CSVEKTVNVGYTF
>TRBV9|TRBJ2-1
CASSVVASGRVNEQFF
>TRBV5-6|TRBJ2-5
CASTPRVLGGKETQYF
>TRBV7-2|TRBJ2-5
CASSHRGETQYF
>TRBV9|TRBJ2-3
CASSVETGFSGSTDTQYF
>TRBV5-8|TRBJ1-1
CASSPDLSTTRLRTEAFF
>TRBV20-1|TRBJ2-1
CSGEREYEQFF
>TRBV5-1|TRBJ2-3
CASSTGLRTDTQYF
>TRBV5-4|TRBJ1-3
CASSWGTANSGNTIYF